Below, 13 T cell receptor beta chains from the same sample are listed, as sequenced in a study of cytomegalovirus exposure and HLA in healthy donors. The repertoire was sequenced with immunoSEQ multiplex PCR; TCRdb's copy has only in-frame clones and lacks some. The sample yields approximately 200,000 clones, around 84% seen once. Sequencing input: PBMCs. These TCRs come from a man younger than 30 in good health and CMV-seropositive.

The chain employs TRBV6-6 and TRBJ2-5, with 10 bases identical to TRBD1. Per germline, CDR1 MNHNY and CDR2 SVGAGI (reference sequence). The CDR3 has 14 amino acids. With 5 bases clipped from V and 5 bases from J, the junction kept 5 bases outside the gene matches. The DNA for the CDR3 is TGTGCCAGCAGTATCGACAGGGGGCGGGAGACCCAGTACTTC. Protein: CASSIDRGRETQYF.

This chain joins TRBV30 and TRBJ2-7, with TRBD2 matching over 9 bases. The CDR3 is made up of 15 amino acids. V lost 8 bases to trimming and J lost 2 bases; unmatched junction nucleotides: 13. Germline CDR1 reads GTSNPN; CDR2 reads SVGIG (reference sequence). Here the CDR3 reads CALDRGSGRTYEQYF. The DNA of the CDR3 is TGTGCCCTCGACCGGGGTAGCGGGAGAACCTACGAGCAGTACTTC. The full variable domain, rest sourced from reference TRBV30 and TRBJ2-7, is SQTIHQWPATLVQPVGSPLSLECTVEGTSNPNLYWYRQAAGRGLQLLFYSVGIGQISSEVPQNLSASRPQDRQFILSSKKLLLSDSGFYLCALDRGSGRTYEQYFGPGTRLTVT.

The gene calls are TRBV7-2 and TRBJ2-7; a weak D match, TRBD2 (6 bases). The CDR3 is 13 residues long. The germline CDR1 and CDR2 sequences are SGHTA and FQGNSA. V was cut by 5 bases and J by 2 bases, with 10 bases left in between. The CDR3 bases are TGTGCCAGCAGCCTGACTAGGACCTACGAGCAGTACTTC. Its protein product is CASSLTRTYEQYF.

The chain links TRBV12-5 to TRBJ2-5; TRBD2 might be the D (6 bases). Trimming shortened V by 0 bases and J by 2 bases, and 13 bases separated the two germline ends. The germline V gene encodes CDR1 LGHNT and CDR2 FRNRAP. This CDR3 is 16 amino acids long. The CDR3 region is CASGLVSWGVQETQYF. The CDR3 DNA sequence: TGTGCTAGTGGTTTGGTCTCGTGGGGGGTGCAAGAGACCCAGTACTTC.

The table lists this clone with a count of one. The V and J genes are TRBV27 and TRBJ2-6; D is uncertain. Germline V gene sequence: CDR1 MNHEY, CDR2 SMNVEV (reference sequence). This CDR3 contains 15 residues. Trimming pared 6 bases from V and 2 bases from J, leaving 11 bases between. In nucleotides, the CDR3 is TGTGCCAGCAGGGCAGGTTGGCCTGGGGCCAACGTCCTGACTTTC. It is translated as CASRAGWPGANVLTF.

The chain has TRBV7-9 and TRBJ2-7; 7 nucleotides agree with TRBD1. The CDR3 extends over 15 amino acids. After removal of 5 bases from V and 5 bases from J, the junction contained 12 bases not matched to a gene. Germline-derived CDR1 and CDR2 are SEHNR and FQNEAQ (reference sequence). The CDR3 bases are TGTGCCAGCAGCCACAGAGGGACAGAAATAAACGAGCAGTACTTC. Translation gives CASSHRGTEINEQYF. The whole variable domain, filled in from reference TRBV7-9 and TRBJ2-7, reads DTGVSQNPRHKITKRGQNVTFRCDPISEHNRLYWYRQTLGQGPEFLTYFQNEAQLEKSRLLSDRFSAERPKGSFSTLEIQRTEQGDSAMYLCASSHRGTEINEQYFGPGTRLTVT.

The chain is built from TRBV10-3 and TRBJ2-4; D is ambiguous. Trimming cost V 3 bases and J 6 bases, with 12 bases left between them. The CDR3 runs to 14 residues. From germline, CDR1 is ENHRY and CDR2 SYGVKD. CDR3 sequence (DNA): TGTGCCATCAGTGACGGGTCCACGGGAAACATTCAGTACTTC. Its translation: CAISDGSTGNIQYF.

The V call is TRBV27, the J call TRBJ2-5; 9 nucleotides align to TRBD1. Trimming cost V 3 bases and J 4 bases; bases outside gene matches: 3. CDR3 length: 14 residues. Germline values: CDR1 MNHEY, CDR2 SMNVEV (reference sequence). The CDR3 is CASSFGTGRETQYF. DNA of the CDR3: TGTGCCAGCAGTTTTGGGACAGGGAGAGAGACCCAGTACTTC.

Only a few counts were recorded for this clone. The genes are TRBV14 and TRBJ2-1; TRBD2 matches 13 bases. Per germline, CDR1 SGHDN and CDR2 FVKESK. Trimming took 0 bases from V and 5 from J; bases not matched to a gene: 4. This CDR3 has 17 amino acids. The CDR3 loop reads CASSQEWTSGSHNEQFF. CDR3 DNA: TGTGCCAGCAGCCAAGAGTGGACTAGCGGGAGTCACAATGAGCAGTTCTTC. The variable domain in full, completed from reference TRBV14 and TRBJ2-1, reads EAGVTQFPSHSVIEKGQTVTLRCDPISGHDNLYWYRRVMGKEIKFLLHFVKESKQDESGMPNNRFLAERTGGTYSTLKVQPAELEDSGVYFCASSQEWTSGSHNEQFFGPGTRLTVL.

This clone was seen only a few times. The rearrangement joins TRBV11-2 to TRBJ1-1; D remains ambiguous. The germline V gene encodes CDR1 SGHAT and CDR2 FQNNGV. The CDR3 consists of 15 residues. V lost 5 bases, J lost 0 bases, and 13 bases lay in between. CDR3 amino acids: CASSLTGSLNTEAFF. As DNA, the CDR3 is TGTGCCAGCAGCCTGACCGGGAGCTTGAACACTGAAGCTTTCTTT.

The rearrangement joins TRBV27 to TRBJ2-2; 8 bases map to TRBD2. V lost 8 bases and J lost 1; bases outside the gene matches: 12. The germline CDR1 and CDR2 sequences are MNHEY and SMNVEV (reference sequence). CDR3 length: 17 amino acids. The chain's CDR3 is CASSRIQLAGNTGELFF. The DNA for the CDR3 is TGTGCCAGCTCCCGAATCCAGCTAGCGGGGAACACCGGGGAGCTGTTTTTT.

This chain uses TRBV19 with TRBJ2-1, with 8 bases identical to TRBD2. CDR3 size: 15 residues. V shed 6 bases and J 3 bases; nucleotides not matched to a gene: 7. Germline assignment: CDR1 LNHDA and CDR2 SQIVND (reference sequence). This CDR3 reads CASSPAGVFYNEQFF. The CDR3 bases are TGTGCCAGTAGCCCAGCGGGAGTCTTCTACAATGAGCAGTTCTTC. The full variable domain, rest sourced from reference TRBV19 and TRBJ2-1, is DGGITQSPKYLFRKEGQNVTLSCEQNLNHDAMYWYRQDPGQGLRLIYYSQIVNDFQKGDIAEGYSVSREKKESFPLTVTSAQKNPTAFYLCASSPAGVFYNEQFFGPGTRLTVL.

The CDR3 DNA sequence: TGTGCCAGCAGCCAGGGCCCGAGGGGAGGGGGAGGTGAGCAGTTCTTC. This gives the protein CASSQGPRGGGGEQFF. J is TRBJ2-1 and V is TRBV4-2; TRBD2 is a possible D gene (7 bases). Between the trimmed V and J ends, which lost 3 bases and 9 bases, there was a span of 21 bases. Germline V gives CDR1 LGHNA, CDR2 YNFKEQ. The CDR3 has 16 residues.